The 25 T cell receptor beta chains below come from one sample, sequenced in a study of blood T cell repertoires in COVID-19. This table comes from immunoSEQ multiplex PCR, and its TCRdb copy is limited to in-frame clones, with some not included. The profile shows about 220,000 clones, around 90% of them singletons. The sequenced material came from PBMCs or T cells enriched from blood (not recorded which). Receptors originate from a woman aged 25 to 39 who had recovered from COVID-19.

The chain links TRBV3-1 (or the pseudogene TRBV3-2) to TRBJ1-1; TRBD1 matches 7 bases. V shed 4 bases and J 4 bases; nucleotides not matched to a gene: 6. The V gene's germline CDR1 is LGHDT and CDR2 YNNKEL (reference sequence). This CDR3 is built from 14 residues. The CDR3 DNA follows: TGTGCCAGCAGCCCTTCGACAGGGAGCACTGAAGCTTTCTTT. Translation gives CASSPSTGSTEAFF.

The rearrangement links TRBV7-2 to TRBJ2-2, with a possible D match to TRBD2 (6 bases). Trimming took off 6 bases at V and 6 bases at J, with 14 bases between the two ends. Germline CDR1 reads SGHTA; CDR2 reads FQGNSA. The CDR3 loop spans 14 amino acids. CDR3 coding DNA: TGTGCCAGCAGGAGACTAGGTGGTCCCGGGGAGCTGTTTTTT. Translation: CASRRLGGPGELFF. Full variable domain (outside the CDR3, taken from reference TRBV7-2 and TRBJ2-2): GAGVSQSPSNKVTEKGKDVELRCDPISGHTALYWYRQSLGQGLEFLIYFQGNSAPDKSGLPSDRFSAERTGGSVSTLTIQRTQQEDSAVYLCASRRLGGPGELFFGEGSRLTVL.

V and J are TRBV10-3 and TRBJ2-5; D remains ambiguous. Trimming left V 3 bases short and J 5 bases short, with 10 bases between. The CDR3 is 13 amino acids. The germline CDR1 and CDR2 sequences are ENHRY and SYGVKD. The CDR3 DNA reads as TGTGCCATCAGTGAAGGAGTTTCGGAGACCCAGTACTTC. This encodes CAISEGVSETQYF.

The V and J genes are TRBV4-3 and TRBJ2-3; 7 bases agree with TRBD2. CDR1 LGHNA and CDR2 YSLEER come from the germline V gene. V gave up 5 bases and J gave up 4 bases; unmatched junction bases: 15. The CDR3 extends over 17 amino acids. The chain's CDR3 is CASSSRGGGDTSDTQYF. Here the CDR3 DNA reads TGCGCCAGCAGCTCACGAGGCGGGGGTGACACCTCAGATACGCAGTATTTT.

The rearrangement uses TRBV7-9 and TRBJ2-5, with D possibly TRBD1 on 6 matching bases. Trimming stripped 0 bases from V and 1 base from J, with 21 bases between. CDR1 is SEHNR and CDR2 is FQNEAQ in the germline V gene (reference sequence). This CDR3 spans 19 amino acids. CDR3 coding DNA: TGTGCCAGCAGCTTAGCTTGGAACAGGGTCGATGTCCCCCAAGAGACCCAGTACTTC. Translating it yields CASSLAWNRVDVPQETQYF.

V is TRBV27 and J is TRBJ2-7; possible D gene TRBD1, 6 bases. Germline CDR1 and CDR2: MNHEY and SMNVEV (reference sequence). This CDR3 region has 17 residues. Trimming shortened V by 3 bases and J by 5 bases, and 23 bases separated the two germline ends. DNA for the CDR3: TGTGCCAGCAGTTTCGACCCCCCGGGACAACCCCTGGACGAGCAGTACTTC. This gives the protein CASSFDPPGQPLDEQYF.

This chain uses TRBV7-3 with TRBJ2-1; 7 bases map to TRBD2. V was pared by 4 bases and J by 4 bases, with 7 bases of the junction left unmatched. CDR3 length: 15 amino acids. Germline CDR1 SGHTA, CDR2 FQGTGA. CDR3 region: CASSSLPGGYNEQFF. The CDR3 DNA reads TGTGCCAGCAGCTCCCTACCGGGGGGTTACAATGAGCAGTTCTTC.

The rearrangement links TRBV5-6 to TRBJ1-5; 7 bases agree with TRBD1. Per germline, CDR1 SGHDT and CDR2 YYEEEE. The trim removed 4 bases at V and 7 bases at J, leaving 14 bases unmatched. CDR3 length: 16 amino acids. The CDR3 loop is CASSQMGGTAKQPQHF. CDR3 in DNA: TGTGCCAGCAGCCAGATGGGTGGGACAGCGAAACAGCCCCAGCATTTT.

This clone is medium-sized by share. The CDR3 DNA is TGTGCCAGCAGTTCCGGGACAGGGGAAGTCGGGGAGCTGTTTTTT. Encoded protein: CASSSGTGEVGELFF. The chain joins TRBV6-5 to TRBJ2-2; 10 bases align to TRBD1. J gave up 7 bases and V 4 bases, and 6 bases lay outside the gene matches. The CDR3 spans 15 residues. Germline CDR1 MNHEY, CDR2 SVGAGI.

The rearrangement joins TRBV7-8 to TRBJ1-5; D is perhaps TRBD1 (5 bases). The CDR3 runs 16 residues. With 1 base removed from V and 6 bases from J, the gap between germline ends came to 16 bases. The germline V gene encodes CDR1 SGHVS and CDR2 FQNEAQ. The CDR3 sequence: CASSLGGDLWAQPQHF. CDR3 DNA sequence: TGTGCCAGCAGCTTAGGGGGCGACCTATGGGCTCAGCCCCAGCATTTT.

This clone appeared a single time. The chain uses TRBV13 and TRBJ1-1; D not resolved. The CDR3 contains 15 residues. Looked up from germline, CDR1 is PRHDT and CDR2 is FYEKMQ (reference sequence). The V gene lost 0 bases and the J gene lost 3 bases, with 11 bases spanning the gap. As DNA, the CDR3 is TGTGCCAGCAGCTTAGGCCTGGCTGACTACACTGAAGCTTTCTTT. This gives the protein CASSLGLADYTEAFF. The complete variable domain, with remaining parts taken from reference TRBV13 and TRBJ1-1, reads AAGVIQSPRHLIKEKRETATLKCYPIPRHDTVYWYQQGPGQDPQFLISFYEKMQSDKGSIPDRFSAQQFSDYHSELNMSSLELGDSALYFCASSLGLADYTEAFFGQGTRLTVV.

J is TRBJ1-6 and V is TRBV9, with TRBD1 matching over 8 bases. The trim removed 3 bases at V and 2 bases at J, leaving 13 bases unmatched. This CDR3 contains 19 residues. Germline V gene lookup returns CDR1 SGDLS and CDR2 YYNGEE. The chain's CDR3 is CASSDPGQASGAYNSPLHF. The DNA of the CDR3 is TGTGCCAGCAGCGACCCGGGACAGGCATCCGGCGCCTATAATTCACCCCTCCACTTT.

The CDR3 is CASSESLKIQNSPLHF. The CDR3 region has the DNA TGTGCCAGCAGTGAATCCTTAAAGATACAAAATTCACCCCTCCACTTT. J is TRBJ1-6 and V is TRBV6-1; D not certain. Trimming cost V 2 bases and J 7 bases, with 15 bases left between them. Germline V lookup: CDR1 MNHNS, CDR2 SASEGT. CDR3 size: 16 residues.

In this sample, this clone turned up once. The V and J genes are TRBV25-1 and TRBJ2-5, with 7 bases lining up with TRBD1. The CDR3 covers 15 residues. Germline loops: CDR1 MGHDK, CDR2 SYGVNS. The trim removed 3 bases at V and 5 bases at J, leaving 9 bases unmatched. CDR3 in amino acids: CASSEPGGNWETQYF. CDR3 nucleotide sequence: TGTGCCAGCAGTGAGCCAGGGGGTAATTGGGAGACCCAGTACTTC.

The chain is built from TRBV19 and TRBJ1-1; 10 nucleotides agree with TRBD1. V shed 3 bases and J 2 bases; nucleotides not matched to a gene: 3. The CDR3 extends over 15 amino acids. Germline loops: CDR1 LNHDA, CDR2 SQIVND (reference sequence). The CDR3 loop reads CASSIGQGGNTEAFF. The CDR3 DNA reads TGTGCCAGTAGTATTGGACAGGGGGGAAACACTGAAGCTTTCTTT.

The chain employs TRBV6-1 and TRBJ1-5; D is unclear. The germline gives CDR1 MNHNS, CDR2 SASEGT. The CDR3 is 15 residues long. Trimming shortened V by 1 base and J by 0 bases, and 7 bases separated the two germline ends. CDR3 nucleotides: TGTGCCAGCAGTGAAGGGTCCTATAGCAATCAGCCCCAGCATTTT. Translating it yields CASSEGSYSNQPQHF.

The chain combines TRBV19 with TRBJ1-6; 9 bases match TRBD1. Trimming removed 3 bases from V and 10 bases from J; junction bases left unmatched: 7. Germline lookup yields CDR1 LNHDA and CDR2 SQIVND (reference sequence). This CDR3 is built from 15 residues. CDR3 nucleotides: TGTGCCAGTAGTATTGGGACAGGGTTTTACTCACCCCTCCACTTT. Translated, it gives CASSIGTGFYSPLHF.

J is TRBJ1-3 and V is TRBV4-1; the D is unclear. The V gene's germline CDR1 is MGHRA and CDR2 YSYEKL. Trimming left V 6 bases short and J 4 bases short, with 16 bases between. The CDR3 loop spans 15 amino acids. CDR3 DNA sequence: TGCGCCAGCAGACGTCGGTCCCTTCAAGGAAACACCATATATTTT. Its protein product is CASRRRSLQGNTIYF.

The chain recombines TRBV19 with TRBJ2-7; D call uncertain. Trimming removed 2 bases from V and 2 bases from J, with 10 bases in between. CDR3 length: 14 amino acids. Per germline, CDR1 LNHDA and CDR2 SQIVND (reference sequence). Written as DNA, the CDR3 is TGTGCCAGTAGTATAAGACACCAAACCTACGAGCAGTACTTC. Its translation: CASSIRHQTYEQYF.

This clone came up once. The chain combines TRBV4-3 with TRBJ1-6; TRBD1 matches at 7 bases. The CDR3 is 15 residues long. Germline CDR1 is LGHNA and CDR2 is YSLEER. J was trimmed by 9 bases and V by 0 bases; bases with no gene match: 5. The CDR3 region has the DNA TGCGCCAGCAGCCAAGACGGAGGGGGCGGTTCACCCCTCCACTTT. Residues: CASSQDGGGGSPLHF.

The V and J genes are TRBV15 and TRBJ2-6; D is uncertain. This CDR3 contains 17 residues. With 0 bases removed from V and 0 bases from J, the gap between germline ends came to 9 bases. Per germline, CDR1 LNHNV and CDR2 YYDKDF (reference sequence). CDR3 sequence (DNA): TGTGCCACCAGCAGAGATGTGGGCCTCTCTGGGGCCAACGTCCTGACTTTC. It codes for CATSRDVGLSGANVLTF.

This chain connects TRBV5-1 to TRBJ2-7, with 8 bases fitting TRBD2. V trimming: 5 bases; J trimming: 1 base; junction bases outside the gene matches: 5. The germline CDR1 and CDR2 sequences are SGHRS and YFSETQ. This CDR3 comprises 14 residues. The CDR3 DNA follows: TGCGCCAGCAGTCCCGGGGGGGAATCCTACGAGCAGTACTTC. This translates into CASSPGGESYEQYF.

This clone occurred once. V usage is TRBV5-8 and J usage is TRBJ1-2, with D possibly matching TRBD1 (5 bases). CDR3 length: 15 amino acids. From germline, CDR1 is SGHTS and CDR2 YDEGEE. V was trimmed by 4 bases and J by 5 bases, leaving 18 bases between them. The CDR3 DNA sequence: TGTGCCAGCAGCCACACGGGGGACTGGAGATATGGCTACACCTTC. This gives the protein CASSHTGDWRYGYTF.

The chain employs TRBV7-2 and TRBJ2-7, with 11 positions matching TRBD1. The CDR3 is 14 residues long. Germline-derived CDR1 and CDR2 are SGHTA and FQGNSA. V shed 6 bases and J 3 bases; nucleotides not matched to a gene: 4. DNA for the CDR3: TGTGCCAGCAGAGCCGGGACAGGGGGCTACGAGCAGTACTTC. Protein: CASRAGTGGYEQYF.

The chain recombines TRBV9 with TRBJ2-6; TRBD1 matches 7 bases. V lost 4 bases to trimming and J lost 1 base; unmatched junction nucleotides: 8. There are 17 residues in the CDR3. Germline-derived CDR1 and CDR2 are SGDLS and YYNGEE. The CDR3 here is CASSPRGQASGANVLTF. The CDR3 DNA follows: TGTGCCAGCAGCCCCCGCGGACAGGCTTCTGGGGCCAACGTCCTGACTTTC.